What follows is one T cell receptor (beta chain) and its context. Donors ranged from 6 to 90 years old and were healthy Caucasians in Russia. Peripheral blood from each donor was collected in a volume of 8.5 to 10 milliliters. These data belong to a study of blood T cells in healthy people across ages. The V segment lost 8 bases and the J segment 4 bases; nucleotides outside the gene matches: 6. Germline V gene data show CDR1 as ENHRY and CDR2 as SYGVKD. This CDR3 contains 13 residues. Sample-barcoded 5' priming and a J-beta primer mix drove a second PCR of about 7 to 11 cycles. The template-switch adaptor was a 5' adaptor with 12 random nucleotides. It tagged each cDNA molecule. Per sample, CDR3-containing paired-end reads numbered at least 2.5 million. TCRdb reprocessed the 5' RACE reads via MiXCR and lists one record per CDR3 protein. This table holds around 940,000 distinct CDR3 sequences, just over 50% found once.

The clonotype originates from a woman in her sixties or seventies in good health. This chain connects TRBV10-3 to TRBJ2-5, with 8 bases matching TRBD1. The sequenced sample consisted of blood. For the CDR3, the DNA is TGTGCCATCGGCTCCGGACAGGGAGAGACCCAGTACTTC. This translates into CAIGSGQGETQYF.